The clone carrying this TCR beta chain was recorded a few times. What it recognizes is unknown. This specimen comes from a study of blood T cells in healthy people across ages. Study-level findings and limits: Estimates of total diversity, which came from one million sequenced T cells, were considered to be underestimates.

With 2 bases clipped from V and 0 bases from J, the junction kept 11 bases outside the gene matches. Germline V gives CDR1 DFQATT, CDR2 SNEGSKA (reference sequence). The CDR3 contains 17 residues. A second PCR, run for about 6 to 12 cycles, used a sample-barcoded 5' primer plus a J-beta primer mix. Per sample, CDR3-containing paired-end reads numbered at least 2.5 million. TCRdb independently ran MiXCR on the 5' RACE reads; one entry per CDR3 protein. The sample holds over 550,000 distinct CDR3 sequences, about 30% seen once. The chain employs TRBV20-1 and TRBJ2-3; 7 bases are shared with TRBD2. The sample consisted of blood. This clonotype was obtained from a woman older than 75 in good health. The CDR3 sequence is CSARTPWTSRSTDTQYF. The CDR3, as DNA: TGCAGTGCTAGAACCCCTTGGACTAGTCGTAGCACAGATACGCAGTATTTT.